Below, one T cell receptor beta chain is given with its context. Its target is unknown. A sample-barcoded 5' primer and a J-beta primer mix were used in a second PCR of roughly 6 to 11 cycles. Tagging of each cDNA molecule was performed by a template-switch adaptor with 12 random nucleotides. TCRdb reanalysed the 5' RACE reads using MiXCR and keeps one entry per CDR3 protein. The sample has hundreds of thousands of distinct CDR3 sequences; around 40% are singletons. The data belong to a study of blood T cells in healthy people across ages. Study-level findings and limits: Without sorted subsets, naive and antigen-experienced compartments could not be conclusively compared. Measured against age, TCR beta diversity per million T cells decreased in a roughly linear manner.

CDR3 length equals 15 residues. J lost 7 bases, V lost 5 bases, and 7 bases had no gene match. Germline CDR1 is ENHRY and CDR2 is SYGVKD. The genes are TRBV10-3 and TRBJ2-1; 11 nucleotides agree with TRBD2. The sample consisted of blood. This clonotype originated in a woman aged 55-69 years in good health. CDR3 bases: TGTGCCATCAGTCCCGGGACTAGCGGCAATAATGAGCAGTTCTTC. It specifies CAISPGTSGNNEQFF.